This TCR beta chain was identified during a study of glioma-infiltrating T cells after dendritic cell vaccination. Study as a whole: Monocyte-derived dendritic cells, cultured approximately 7 days with IL-4 and GM-CSF, were pulsed with autologous tumor lysate.

Input was 2 to 2.5 ug genomic DNA, or all available if less. The data were produced by immunoSEQ multiplex PCR, yet TCRdb's version contains in-frame clones alone and is incomplete. The data hold some 10,000 clones, with 81% observed a single time. As for time point: after dendritic cell vaccination, including at tumor progression/relapse. Blood PBMC samples: pre-vaccination, two weeks post third vaccination, and at tumor progression. This CDR3 is built from 11 residues. Germline V CDR1 and CDR2: GTSNPN, SVGIG (reference sequence). With 3 bases removed from V and 5 bases from J, the gap between germline ends came to 7 bases.

The chain uses TRBV30 and TRBJ1-2, with D uncertain. The clonotype was recovered from a human donor with glioblastoma. The sample consisted of blood, taken after dendritic cell vaccination. CDR3 bases: TGTGCCTGGAGATGGACTTATGGCTACACCTTC. This sequence encodes CAWRWTYGYTF.